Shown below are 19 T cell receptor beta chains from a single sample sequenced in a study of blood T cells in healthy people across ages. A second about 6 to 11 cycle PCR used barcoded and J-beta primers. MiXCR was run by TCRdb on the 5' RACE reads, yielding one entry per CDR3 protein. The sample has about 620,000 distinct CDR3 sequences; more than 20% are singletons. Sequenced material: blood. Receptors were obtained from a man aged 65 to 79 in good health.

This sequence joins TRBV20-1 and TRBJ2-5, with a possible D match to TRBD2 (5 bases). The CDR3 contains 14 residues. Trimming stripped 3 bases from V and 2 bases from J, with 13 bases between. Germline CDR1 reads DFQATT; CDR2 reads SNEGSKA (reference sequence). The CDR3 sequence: CSARDLATQETQYF. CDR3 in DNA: TGCAGTGCTAGGGACTTGGCGACTCAAGAGACCCAGTACTTC.

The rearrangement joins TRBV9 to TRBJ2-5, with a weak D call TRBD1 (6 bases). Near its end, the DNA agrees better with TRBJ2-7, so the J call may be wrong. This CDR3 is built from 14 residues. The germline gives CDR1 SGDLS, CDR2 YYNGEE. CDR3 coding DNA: TGTGCCAGCAGCGCCCCAGGGGAATGGGGCGAGCAGTACTTC. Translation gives CASSAPGEWGEQYF.

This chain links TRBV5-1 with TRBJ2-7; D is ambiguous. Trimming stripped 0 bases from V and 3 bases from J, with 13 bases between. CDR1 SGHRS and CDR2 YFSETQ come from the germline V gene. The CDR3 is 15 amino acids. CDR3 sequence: CASSLEVGIHYEQYF. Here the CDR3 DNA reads TGCGCCAGCAGCTTGGAGGTTGGGATCCACTACGAGCAGTACTTC.

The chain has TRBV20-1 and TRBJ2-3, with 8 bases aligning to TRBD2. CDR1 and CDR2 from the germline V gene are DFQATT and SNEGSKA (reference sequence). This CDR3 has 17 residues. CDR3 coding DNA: TGCAACGGAGGGCTAGCGGGTACATTGACTAGCACAGATACGCAGTATTTT. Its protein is CNGGLAGTLTSTDTQYF.

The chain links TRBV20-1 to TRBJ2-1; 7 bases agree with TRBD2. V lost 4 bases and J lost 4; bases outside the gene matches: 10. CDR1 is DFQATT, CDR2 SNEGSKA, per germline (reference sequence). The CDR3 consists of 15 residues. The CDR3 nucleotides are TGCAGTGCTATCCAGACTAGCCAAGGGTACAATGAGCAGTTCTTC. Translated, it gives CSAIQTSQGYNEQFF.

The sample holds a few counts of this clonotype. DNA of the CDR3: TGTGCCAGCAGCGGGACTCCCCAAGGAAACACCATATATTTT. Amino acid sequence: CASSGTPQGNTIYF. The chain is built from TRBV5-8 and TRBJ1-3; D is possibly TRBD1 (5 bases). Germline V gives CDR1 SGHTS, CDR2 YDEGEE. CDR3 length: 14 amino acids. Between the trimmed V and J ends, which lost 4 bases and 4 bases, there was a span of 12 bases.

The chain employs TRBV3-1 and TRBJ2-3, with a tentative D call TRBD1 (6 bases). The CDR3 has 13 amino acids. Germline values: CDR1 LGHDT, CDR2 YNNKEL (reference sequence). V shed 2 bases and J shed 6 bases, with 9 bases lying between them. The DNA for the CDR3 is TGTGCCAGCAGCCAATTCCAGGGGGATACGCAGTATTTT. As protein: CASSQFQGDTQYF.

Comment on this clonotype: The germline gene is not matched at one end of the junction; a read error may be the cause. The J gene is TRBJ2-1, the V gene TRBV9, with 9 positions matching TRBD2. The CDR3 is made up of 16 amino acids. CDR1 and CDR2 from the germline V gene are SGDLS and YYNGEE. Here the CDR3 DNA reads TGTGCCAGCGGCGTAGTTAGCGGGAGTGCCTACTATGAGCAGTTCTTC. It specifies CASGVVSGSAYYEQFF. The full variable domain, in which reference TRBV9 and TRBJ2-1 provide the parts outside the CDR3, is DSGVTQTPKHLITATGQRVTLRCSPRSGDLSVYWYQQSLDQGLQFLIQYYNGEERAKGNILERFSAQQFPDLHSELNLSSLELGDSALYFCASGVVSGSAYYEQFFGPGTRLTVL.

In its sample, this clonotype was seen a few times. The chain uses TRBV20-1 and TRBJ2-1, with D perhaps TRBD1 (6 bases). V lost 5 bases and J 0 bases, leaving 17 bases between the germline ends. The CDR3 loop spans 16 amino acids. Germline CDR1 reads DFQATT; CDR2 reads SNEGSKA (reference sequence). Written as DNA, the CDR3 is TGCAGTGCTCGGGACAACACGGGATTCTCCTACAATGAGCAGTTCTTC. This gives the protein CSARDNTGFSYNEQFF.

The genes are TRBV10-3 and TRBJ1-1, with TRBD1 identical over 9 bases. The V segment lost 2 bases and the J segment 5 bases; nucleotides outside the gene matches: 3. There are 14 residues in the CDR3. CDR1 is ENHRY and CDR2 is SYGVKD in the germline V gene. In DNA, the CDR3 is TGTGCCATCAGTGAGACAGGGGGCCGGACTGAAGCTTTCTTT. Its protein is CAISETGGRTEAFF.

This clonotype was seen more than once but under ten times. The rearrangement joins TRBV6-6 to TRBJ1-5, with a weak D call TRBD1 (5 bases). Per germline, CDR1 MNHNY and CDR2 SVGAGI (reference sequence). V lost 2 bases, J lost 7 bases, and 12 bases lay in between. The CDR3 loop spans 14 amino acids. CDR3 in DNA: TGTGCCAGCAGTTACGGTCAGGGATCCCAGCCCCAGCATTTT. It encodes CASSYGQGSQPQHF.

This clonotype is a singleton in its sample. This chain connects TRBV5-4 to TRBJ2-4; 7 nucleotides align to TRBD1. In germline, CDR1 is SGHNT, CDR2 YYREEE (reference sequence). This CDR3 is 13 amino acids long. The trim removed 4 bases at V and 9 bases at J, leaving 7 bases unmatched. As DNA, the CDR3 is TGTGCCAGCAGCACCGGGACAGCGGCCATTCAGTACTTC. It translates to CASSTGTAAIQYF.

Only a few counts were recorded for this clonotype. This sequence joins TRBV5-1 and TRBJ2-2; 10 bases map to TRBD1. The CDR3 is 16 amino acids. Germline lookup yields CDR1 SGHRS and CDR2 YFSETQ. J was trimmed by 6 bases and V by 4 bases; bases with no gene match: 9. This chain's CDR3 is CASSQRGTGASGELFF. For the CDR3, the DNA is TGCGCCAGCAGCCAACGTGGGACAGGGGCGTCCGGGGAGCTGTTTTTT.

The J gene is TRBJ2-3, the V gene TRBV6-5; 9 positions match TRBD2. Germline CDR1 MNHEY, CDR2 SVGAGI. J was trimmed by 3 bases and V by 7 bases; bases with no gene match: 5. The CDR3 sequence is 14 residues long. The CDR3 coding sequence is TGTGCCAGCAACCGCGGGAGGGGGACAGATACGCAGTATTTT. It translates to CASNRGRGTDTQYF.

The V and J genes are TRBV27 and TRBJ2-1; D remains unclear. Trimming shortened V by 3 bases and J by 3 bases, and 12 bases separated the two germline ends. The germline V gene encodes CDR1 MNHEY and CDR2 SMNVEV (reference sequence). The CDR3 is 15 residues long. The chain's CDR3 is CASSFGTAFYNEQFF. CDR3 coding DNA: TGTGCCAGCAGTTTCGGCACTGCCTTCTACAATGAGCAGTTCTTC.

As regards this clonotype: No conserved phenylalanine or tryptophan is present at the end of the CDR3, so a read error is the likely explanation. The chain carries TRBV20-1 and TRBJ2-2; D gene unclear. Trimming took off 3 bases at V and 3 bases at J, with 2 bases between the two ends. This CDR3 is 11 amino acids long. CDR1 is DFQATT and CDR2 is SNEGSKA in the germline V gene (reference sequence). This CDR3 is CSARHTGELFL. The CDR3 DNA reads TGCAGTGCTAGGCACACCGGGGAGCTGTTTCTT.

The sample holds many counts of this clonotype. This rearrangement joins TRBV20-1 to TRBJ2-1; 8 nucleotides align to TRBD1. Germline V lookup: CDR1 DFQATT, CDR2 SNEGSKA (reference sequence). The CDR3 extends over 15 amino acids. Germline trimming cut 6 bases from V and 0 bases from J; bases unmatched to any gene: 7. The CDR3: CSAMDRASSYNEQFF. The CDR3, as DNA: TGCAGTGCCATGGACAGGGCGAGCTCCTACAATGAGCAGTTCTTC.

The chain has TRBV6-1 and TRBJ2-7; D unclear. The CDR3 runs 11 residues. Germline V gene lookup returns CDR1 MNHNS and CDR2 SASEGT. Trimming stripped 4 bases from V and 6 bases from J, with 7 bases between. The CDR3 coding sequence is TGTGCCAGCAGTGTAGGCCGCGAGCAGTACTTC. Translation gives CASSVGREQYF.

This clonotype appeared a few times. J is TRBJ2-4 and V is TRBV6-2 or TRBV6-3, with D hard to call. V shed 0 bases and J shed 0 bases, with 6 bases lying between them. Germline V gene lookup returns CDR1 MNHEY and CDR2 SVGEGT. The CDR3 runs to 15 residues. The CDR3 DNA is TGTGCCAGCAGTTACTCGACGGTAGCCAAAAACATTCAGTACTTC. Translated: CASSYSTVAKNIQYF.